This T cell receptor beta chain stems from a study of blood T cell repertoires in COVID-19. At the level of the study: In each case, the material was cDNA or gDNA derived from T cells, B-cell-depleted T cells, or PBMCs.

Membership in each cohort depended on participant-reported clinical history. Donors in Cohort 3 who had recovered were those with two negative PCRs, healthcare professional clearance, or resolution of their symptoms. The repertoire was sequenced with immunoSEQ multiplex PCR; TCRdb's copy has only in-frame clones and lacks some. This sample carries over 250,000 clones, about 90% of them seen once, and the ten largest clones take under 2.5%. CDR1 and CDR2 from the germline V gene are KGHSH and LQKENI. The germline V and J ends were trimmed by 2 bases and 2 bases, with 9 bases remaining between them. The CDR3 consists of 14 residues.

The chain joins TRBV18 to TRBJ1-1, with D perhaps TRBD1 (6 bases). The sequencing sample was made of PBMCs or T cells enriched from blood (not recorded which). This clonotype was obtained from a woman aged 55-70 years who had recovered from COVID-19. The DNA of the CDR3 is TGTGCCAGCTCACCAAAGGACAGAAACACTGAAGCTTTCTTT. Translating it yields CASSPKDRNTEAFF. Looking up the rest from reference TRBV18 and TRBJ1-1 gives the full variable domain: NAGVMQNPRHLVRRRGQEARLRCSPMKGHSHVYWYRQLPEEGLKFMVYLQKENIIDESGMPKERFSAEFPKEGPSILRIQQVVRGDSAAYFCASSPKDRNTEAFFGQGTRLTVV.